The 20 T cell receptor beta chains presented below share a single source sample, sequenced in a study of response to subunit inactivated influenza vaccine. TCRdb passed the RT-PCR reads through MiXCR, listing each CDR3 protein once. The data hold over 450,000 distinct CDR3 sequences, with approximately 12% observed a single time. The source material was PBMCs from blood, sampled 35 to 45 days after vaccination. These receptors originate from a man aged 45-60 years who received an inactivated influenza vaccine.

Details on this clonotype: The junction and the germline gene differ at one end; a read error may be behind it. The rearrangement links TRBV10-3 to TRBJ2-1; tentatively, D is TRBD1 (5 bases). Germline CDR1 ENHRY, CDR2 SYGVKD. The length of the CDR3 is 14 residues. The DNA for the CDR3 is TGTGCCATCAGCCGGACCTCGAAGGACAATGAGCAGCTCTTC. Amino acid sequence: CAISRTSKDNEQLF.

This clonotype occurred many times. V is TRBV5-5 and J is TRBJ2-3; D unresolved. The length of the CDR3 is 13 residues. The ends were cut back, 0 bases at V and 2 bases at J, with 4 bases in the middle. Germline V gene sequence: CDR1 SGHKS, CDR2 YYEKEE (reference sequence). CDR3 nucleotide sequence: TGTGCCAGCAGCTTGGGCTACACAGATACGCAGTATTTT. Translated: CASSLGYTDTQYF.

This clonotype has a handful of counts. The chain joins TRBV29-1 to TRBJ2-3; TRBD2 aligns across 16 bases. The CDR3 length is 15 residues. The V gene end was trimmed by 7 bases and the J gene end by 5 bases; junction bases not matched to a gene: 6. From germline, CDR1 is SQVTM and CDR2 ANQGSEA. The CDR3 reads CSGWGTSGRVDTQYF. CDR3 sequence (DNA): TGCAGCGGATGGGGGACTAGCGGGAGGGTAGATACGCAGTATTTT.

With regard to this clonotype: Germline is not matched at one junction end, which may reflect a read error. The chain employs TRBV28 and TRBJ1-2; the match to TRBD1 covers 7 bases. The CDR3 loop spans 13 amino acids. The germline gives CDR1 MDHEN, CDR2 SYDVKM. The chain's CDR3 is CASTLQGTYGYTF. The CDR3 DNA sequence: TGTGCCAGCACTTTACAGGGGACCTATGGCTACACCTTC.

This clonotype has ten or more counts. This chain uses TRBV9 with TRBJ2-5; D unresolved. The germline V and J ends were trimmed by 1 base and 1 base, with 11 bases remaining between them. CDR3 length: 15 amino acids. Germline CDR1 reads SGDLS; CDR2 reads YYNGEE. The chain's CDR3 is CASSVMPGGQETQYF. CDR3 sequence (DNA): TGTGCCAGCAGCGTAATGCCAGGCGGCCAAGAGACCCAGTACTTC. Complete variable domain (other parts from reference TRBV9 and TRBJ2-5): DSGVTQTPKHLITATGQRVTLRCSPRSGDLSVYWYQQSLDQGLQFLIQYYNGEERAKGNILERFSAQQFPDLHSELNLSSLELGDSALYFCASSVMPGGQETQYFGPGTRLLVL.

This chain connects TRBV20-1 to TRBJ2-5; the match to TRBD1 covers 9 bases. V lost 5 bases, J lost 10 bases, and 11 bases stayed unmatched. The germline CDR1 and CDR2 sequences are DFQATT and SNEGSKA (reference sequence). The CDR3 has 13 residues. Here the CDR3 DNA reads TGCAGTGCTTTCGATCCGGGACAGGGTGGCCAGTACTTC. It encodes CSAFDPGQGGQYF.

The genes are TRBV4-2 and TRBJ1-5; 7 bases agree with TRBD1. In germline, CDR1 is LGHNA, CDR2 YNFKEQ. V lost 2 bases, J lost 4 bases, and 8 bases stayed unmatched. This CDR3 is built from 16 residues. CDR3 sequence (DNA): TGTGCCAGCAGCCAACGGGACAGCCCTTCTAATCAGCCCCAGCATTTT. This encodes CASSQRDSPSNQPQHF.

V usage is TRBV7-9 and J usage is TRBJ2-3, with 8 bases fitting TRBD2. The V and J ends lost 10 bases and 5 bases, in that order; junction bases with no gene match: 5. The CDR3 spans 12 residues. The germline V gene encodes CDR1 SEHNR and CDR2 FQNEAQ (reference sequence). The DNA for the CDR3 is TGTGCCATTCGAGCGGGAGAAGATACGCAGTATTTT. Its protein product is CAIRAGEDTQYF.

The chain is built from TRBV5-4 and TRBJ2-5; D tentatively fits TRBD1 or TRBD2 (7 bases each). CDR1 is SGHNT, CDR2 YYREEE, per germline (reference sequence). The CDR3 contains 14 residues. V was shortened by 1 base and J by 5 bases, with 12 bases between the two germline ends. The CDR3 is CASSLQGGLETQYF. CDR3 in DNA: TGTGCCAGCAGCTTGCAGGGGGGGCTGGAGACCCAGTACTTC.

This chain links TRBV4-1 with TRBJ2-1; TRBD2 aligns across 10 bases. Germline V lookup: CDR1 MGHRA, CDR2 YSYEKL. The CDR3 length is 18 residues. With 1 base clipped from V and 6 bases from J, the junction kept 12 bases outside the gene matches. CDR3: CASSQGGASGSGVNEQFF. CDR3 DNA sequence: TGCGCCAGCAGCCAAGGTGGGGCTAGCGGGAGTGGGGTCAATGAGCAGTTCTTC.

This clonotype was seen repeatedly, ten times or more. The V and J genes are TRBV20-1 and TRBJ1-4, with a weak D call TRBD1 (5 bases). The germline V gene encodes CDR1 DFQATT and CDR2 SNEGSKA (reference sequence). Trimming cost V 5 bases and J 7 bases, with 14 bases left between them. The CDR3 spans 13 residues. The CDR3, as DNA: TGCAGTGCTGAAGACAGAGGAGGTGAAAAACTGTTTTTT. This gives the protein CSAEDRGGEKLFF.

This sequence joins TRBV5-1 and TRBJ2-3; D might be TRBD2 (6 bases). CDR1 is SGHRS and CDR2 is YFSETQ in the germline V gene. The length of the CDR3 is 16 residues. With 4 bases removed from V and 1 base from J, the gap between germline ends came to 16 bases. The CDR3 bases are TGCGCCAGCAGCCCGGCTGCGGGATGGGGCACAGATACGCAGTATTTT. Its protein product is CASSPAAGWGTDTQYF.

The V and J genes are TRBV3-1 and TRBJ1-2, with a possible D match to TRBD1 (5 bases). V was pared by 3 bases and J by 4 bases, with 12 bases between. Germline V gene sequence: CDR1 LGHDT, CDR2 YNNKEL (reference sequence). The CDR3 is 14 amino acids. The CDR3, as DNA: TGTGCCAGCAGCCAGGGACTTTCGGGCTATGGCTACACCTTC. This gives the protein CASSQGLSGYGYTF.

The chain recombines TRBV18 with TRBJ2-5; 7 nucleotides line up with TRBD1. The CDR3 totals 14 residues. V trimming: 1 base; J trimming: 4 bases; junction bases outside the gene matches: 3. Germline CDR1 KGHSH, CDR2 LQKENI. CDR3 loop: CASSPQTGRETQYF. The CDR3 bases are TGTGCCAGCTCACCACAGACAGGGAGAGAGACCCAGTACTTC. Together with reference TRBV18 and TRBJ2-5, the CDR3 gives the full variable domain: NAGVMQNPRHLVRRRGQEARLRCSPMKGHSHVYWYRQLPEEGLKFMVYLQKENIIDESGMPKERFSAEFPKEGPSILRIQQVVRGDSAAYFCASSPQTGRETQYFGPGTRLLVL.

This clonotype turned up a few times. This chain joins TRBV20-1 and TRBJ2-5; 14 nucleotides align to TRBD2. CDR1 and CDR2 from the germline V gene are DFQATT and SNEGSKA (reference sequence). After removal of 5 bases from V and 4 bases from J, the junction contained 12 bases not matched to a gene. The CDR3 is made up of 17 amino acids. The CDR3 sequence is CSAPHRTSGRNGETQYF. The CDR3 DNA follows: TGCAGTGCTCCACACAGGACTAGCGGGAGGAACGGAGAGACCCAGTACTTC.

This clonotype was picked up a small number of times. This rearrangement joins TRBV6-1 to TRBJ2-5, with 12 positions matching TRBD2. The CDR3 totals 15 residues. Looked up from germline, CDR1 is MNHNS and CDR2 is SASEGT. Germline trimming cut 5 bases from V and 2 bases from J; bases unmatched to any gene: 3. This chain's CDR3 is CASSTLAGGQETQYF. The CDR3 nucleotides are TGTGCCAGCAGTACACTAGCGGGGGGACAAGAGACCCAGTACTTC.

This chain connects TRBV6-1 to TRBJ2-3; possible D gene TRBD2, 6 bases. CDR3 length: 15 amino acids. The germline V gene has CDR1 MNHNS and CDR2 SASEGT. V dropped 5 bases and J dropped 8 bases, with 20 bases sitting between them. In nucleotides, the CDR3 is TGTGCCAGCAGTCCTGGGACTTCTAGCGTGGGTACGCAGTATTTT. Its translation: CASSPGTSSVGTQYF.

This clonotype occurred a few times. V and J are TRBV7-9 and TRBJ1-4, with 9 nucleotides matching TRBD1. The CDR3 length is 13 residues. V gave up 8 bases and J gave up 7 bases; unmatched junction bases: 5. CDR1 is SEHNR, CDR2 FQNEAQ, per germline (reference sequence). The CDR3 protein is CASGGQGTEKLFF. In nucleotides, the CDR3 is TGTGCCAGCGGGGGACAGGGAACTGAAAAACTGTTTTTT.

This clonotype was counted between two and nine times. The chain employs TRBV5-1 and TRBJ2-3; tentative D call: TRBD2 (5 bases). Looked up from germline, CDR1 is SGHRS and CDR2 is YFSETQ. V lost 2 bases, J lost 9 bases, and 10 bases lay in between. The CDR3 contains 12 residues. DNA of the CDR3: TGCGCCAGCAGCTTTAGCGAGCAGACGCAGTATTTT. Its protein is CASSFSEQTQYF.

This clonotype was observed a few times. The chain is built from TRBV7-2 and TRBJ1-1, with 8 bases fitting TRBD1. CDR1 is SGHTA and CDR2 is FQGNSA in the germline V gene. CDR3 size: 15 residues. With 0 bases clipped from V and 5 bases from J, the junction kept 5 bases outside the gene matches. CDR3 bases: TGTGCCAGCAGCTTAGCACAGGGGGTAAGGACTGAAGCTTTCTTT. Amino acid sequence: CASSLAQGVRTEAFF.